Sequencing of this T cell receptor (beta chain) was carried out in a study of identical twins. Study observations and caveats: Out-of-frame alpha sequences common to twins exhibited a surplus of low generation probability.

CDR3 length equals 13 residues. V dropped 7 bases and J dropped 4 bases, with 13 bases sitting between them. TCRdb passed the 5' RACE reads through MiXCR, listing each CDR3 protein once. Of hundreds of thousands of distinct CDR3 sequences detected, about 20% appear once; the ten largest clones hold around 14%. There are a few counts of this clonotype. The antigen remains undetermined. This sample also appeared in a second study, on T cells expressing NK-cell markers. That report notes: The CD3+CD56-NKG2C+ fraction of a handful of donors was also led by these clonotypes.

The clonotype was recovered from a woman in her late teens or twenties in good health. The specimen sequenced was PBMCs. The chain is built from TRBV12-3 or TRBV12-4 and TRBJ1-2, with TRBD1 as a possible D gene (5 bases). CDR3 nucleotide sequence: TGTGCCAGCACCCCCGGGGGGACCTATGGCTACACCTTC. Protein product: CASTPGGTYGYTF.